This is a list of T cell receptor beta chains from one sample in a study of cytomegalovirus exposure and HLA in healthy donors. Assay: immunoSEQ multiplex PCR; the TCRdb copy retains only in-frame clones and omits some. In the table there are 100,000 to 150,000 clones, 80% of which are singletons. The sequenced material came from PBMCs. The receptors were gathered from a man aged 30 to 45 in good health and CMV-seropositive. The CDR3 runs from the conserved cysteine through the conserved F or W. Fields, in order: clone size, D gene, J gene, V gene, CDR3 protein, CDR3 DNA. A D gene is named only where the DNA matches it firmly. The size of a clone is reported for some rows only, either as once, few or many, or as a class for expanded clones.

>-|-|TRBJ2-1|TRBV7-3
CASSRDRYNEQFF
TGTGCCAGCAGCCGCGACAGGTACAATGAGCAGTTCTTC
>-|-|TRBJ1-4|TRBV11-2
CASSPSRAGGSEKLFF
TGTGCCAGCAGCCCAAGTAGGGCAGGAGGCAGTGAAAAACTGTTTTTT
>-|TRBD2|TRBJ2-1|TRBV7-6
CASSLVSGTSYGEQFF
TGTGCCAGCAGCTTAGTGAGTGGGACTAGTTATGGTGAGCAGTTCTTC
>-|-|TRBJ1-5|TRBV21-1
CASSYATGKVEGNQPQHF
TGTGCCAGCAGTTACGCAACAGGGAAGGTCGAGGGCAATCAGCCCCAGCATTTT
>few|-|TRBJ2-1|TRBV5-6
CASTAGTDFSSYNEQFF
TGTGCCAGCACCGCGGGGACAGACTTTAGCTCCTACAATGAGCAGTTCTTC
>-|TRBD1|TRBJ1-6|TRBV30
CAWSGRIGTGSSPLHF
TGTGCCTGGAGTGGTAGGATTGGGACAGGGAGTTCACCCCTCCACTTT
>-|-|TRBJ2-7|TRBV5-1
CASSNRAGSVYEQYF
TGCGCCAGCAGTAACCGTGCAGGTTCGGTCTACGAGCAGTACTTC
>once|-|TRBJ2-7|TRBV19
CASSIGLRDYEQYF
TGTGCCAGTAGTATAGGTTTGAGGGATTACGAGCAGTACTTC
>-|TRBD1|TRBJ1-2|TRBV27
CASSLSKGQLGYGYTF
TGTGCCAGCAGTTTATCAAAGGGACAGTTGGGCTATGGCTACACCTTC
>-|TRBD1|TRBJ1-1|TRBV19
CASRPTGSTEAFF
TGTGCCAGTAGGCCGACAGGGTCCACTGAAGCTTTCTTT
>once|TRBD2|TRBJ2-5|TRBV25-1
CASSEGLAGVETQYF
TGTGCCAGCAGTGAGGGACTAGCGGGGGTAGAGACCCAGTACTTC
>once|TRBD1|TRBJ2-7|TRBV4-1
CASSQGTGAELEQYF
TGCGCCAGCAGCCAAGGGACAGGGGCCGAATTAGAGCAGTACTTC
>-|-|TRBJ1-2|TRBV13
CASSETGSYGYTF
TGTGCCAGCAGCGAAACAGGGTCCTATGGCTACACCTTC
>-|-|TRBJ2-2|TRBV6-5
CASSYKHTGELFF
TGTGCCAGCAGTTACAAGCACACCGGGGAGCTGTTTTTT
>-|-|TRBJ2-2|TRBV11-2
CASSSFPPGAINAGELFF
TGTGCCAGCAGCTCCTTCCCGCCCGGAGCTATCAACGCCGGGGAGCTGTTTTTT
>-|TRBD2|TRBJ2-3|TRBV5-8
CASSGGDVMGDTQYF
TGCGCCAGCAGCGGGGGCGACGTGATGGGAGATACGCAGTATTTT
>-|-|TRBJ1-2|TRBV10-3
CAITSDRRANYGYTF
TGTGCCATCACCTCGGACAGAAGAGCTAACTATGGCTACACCTTC
>-|TRBD2|TRBJ2-3|TRBV30
CAWSPGTSGGDTQYF
TGTGCCTGGAGCCCAGGGACTAGCGGGGGAGATACGCAGTATTTT
>-|-|TRBJ2-5|TRBV2
CASSGLGGETQYF
TGTGCCAGCAGTGGACTAGGAGGGGAGACCCAGTACTTC
>-|-|TRBJ1-6|TRBV10-3
CAIKKDSYNSPLHF
TGTGCCATCAAGAAGGACAGTTATAATTCACCCCTCCACTTT
>-|-|TRBJ2-7|TRBV10-1
CATAESSYEQYF
TGCGCCACTGCGGAGAGCTCCTACGAGCAGTACTTC
>-|-|TRBJ1-1|TRBV2
CASLPDRLNTEAFF
TGTGCCAGCCTGCCGGACAGATTGAACACTGAAGCTTTCTTT
>few|-|TRBJ2-7|TRBV7-2
CASSLARGLQYF
TGTGCCAGCAGCTTAGCGCGCGGATTGCAGTACTTC
>-|TRBD1|TRBJ1-2|TRBV7-2
CASSPALGQGSDGYTF
TGTGCCAGCAGCCCGGCCCTAGGACAGGGTTCAGATGGCTACACCTTC
>-|-|TRBJ2-3|TRBV27
CASSLYRQFSTDTQYF
TGTGCCAGCAGTTTATACCGACAGTTTAGCACAGATACGCAGTATTTT
>-|TRBD1|TRBJ1-1|TRBV5-1
CASSPDRVRTEAFF
TGCGCCAGCAGCCCAGACAGGGTACGAACTGAAGCTTTCTTT
>-|TRBD1|TRBJ1-2|TRBV7-6
CASSSIRDRGYGYTF
TGTGCCAGCAGCTCGATCCGGGACAGGGGCTATGGCTACACCTTC
>-|-|TRBJ1-6|TRBV7-8
CASSLNRENSPLHF
TGTGCCAGCAGCTTAAACAGGGAGAATTCACCCCTCCACTTT
>-|TRBD2|TRBJ2-1|TRBV19
CASTANGPSGAFGEQFF
TGTGCCAGTACCGCCAACGGTCCTAGCGGGGCTTTTGGTGAGCAGTTCTTC
>-|-|TRBJ2-7|TRBV6-5
CASSSYSSYEQYF
TGTGCCAGCAGCTCCTACAGCTCCTACGAGCAGTACTTC
>-|-|TRBJ1-3|TRBV29-1
CSVRLNSGNTIYF
TGCAGCGTTAGACTGAACTCTGGAAACACCATATATTTT